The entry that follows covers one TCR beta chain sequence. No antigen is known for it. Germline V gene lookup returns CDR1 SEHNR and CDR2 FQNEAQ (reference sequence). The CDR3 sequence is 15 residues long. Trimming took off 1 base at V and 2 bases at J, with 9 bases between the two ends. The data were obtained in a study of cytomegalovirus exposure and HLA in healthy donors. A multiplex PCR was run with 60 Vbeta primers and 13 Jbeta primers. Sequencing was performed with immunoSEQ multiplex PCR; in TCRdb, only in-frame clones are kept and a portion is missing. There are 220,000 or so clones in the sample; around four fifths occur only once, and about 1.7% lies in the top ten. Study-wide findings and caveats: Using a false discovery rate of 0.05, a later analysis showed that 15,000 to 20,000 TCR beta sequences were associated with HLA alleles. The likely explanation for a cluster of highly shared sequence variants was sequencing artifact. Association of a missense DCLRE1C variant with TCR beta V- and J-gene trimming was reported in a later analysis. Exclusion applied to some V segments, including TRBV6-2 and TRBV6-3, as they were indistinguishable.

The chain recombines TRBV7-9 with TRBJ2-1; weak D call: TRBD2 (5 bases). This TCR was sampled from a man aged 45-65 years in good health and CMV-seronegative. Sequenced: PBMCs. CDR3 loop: CASSLGGYTYNEQFF. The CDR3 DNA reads TGTGCCAGCAGCTTAGGAGGGTATACCTACAATGAGCAGTTCTTC.